This T cell receptor (beta chain) was sequenced for a study of T cell changes during pregnancy in multiple sclerosis (dated by TCRdb to the late 2010s). Background for the entire study: In women with multiple sclerosis, the researchers looked at how the T cell repertoire shifted as pregnancy progressed.

The germline V gene gives CDR1 as SGDLS and CDR2 as YYNGEE. From the cysteine through the phenylalanine, the CDR3 covers 13 amino acids. The CDR3 DNA has 39 bases and is translated from base 1. Deletion took 4 bases off V and 6 bases off J, with a span of 13 bases between the germline ends. Libraries were built with the immunoSEQ multiplex PCR assay. Imported from immuneACCESS, the table was reduced by TCRdb to in-frame sequences with V and J called. These copies leave out some clones; in studies compared against another copy, an unresolved V gene accounts for under half, and the cause of the remainder is not known. Recorded for this sample are under 45,000 clones; 90% to 95% of them occurred a single time. The ten largest clones represent 6% to 7% of the sample. As for this clone: It has no known antigen specificity. No quality values exist for individual bases; no much larger clone is one base distant.

The specimen comprised CD8+ T cells from peripheral blood mononuclear cells, sampled in the third trimester of pregnancy. The clonotype was recovered from a female donor with multiple sclerosis, enrolled in a pregnancy study. Rearrangement joined TRBV9 to TRBJ1-1; the D gene lacks a confident call. The sequence in DNA is TGTGCCAGCAGCTCCGGGAGCATCCCTGAAGCTTTCTTT. This yields the protein CASSSGSIPEAFF.